The 6 T cell receptor beta chains listed next were all sequenced from one sample in a study of T cells in women clearing cervical HPV infection. Using immunoSEQ multiplex PCR, the repertoire was profiled, and TCRdb retains in-frame clones only, with some absent. This sample contains fewer than 50,000 clones. Sequencing used blood buffy coat. The origin of the receptors is a woman aged 18 to 75 with a cervical HPV16 infection that either progressed to CIN3+ or cleared (not recorded which).

Partial CDR3 DNA: TGTGCCAGCAGTGCAGGACTAGCGGGAGGGCCCTACGAG. It is translated as CASSAGLAGGPYE. The whole CDR3 is CASSAGLAGGPYEQYF. The chain links TRBV28 to TRBJ2-7; TRBD2 agrees at 15 bases. The sequence runs out 3 residues before the end of the CDR3; the remainder is reconstructed from the germline J gene. The CDR3 length is 16 residues. V gave up 5 bases and J gave up 2 bases; unmatched junction bases: 4. In germline, CDR1 is MDHEN, CDR2 SYDVKM.

As for this clone: The CDR3 end falls 3 residues outside the read, so it is completed with the germline J gene. The chain employs TRBV5-1 and TRBJ2-5, with D uncertain. CDR1 and CDR2 (germline): SGHRS, YFSETQ. V dropped 4 bases and J dropped 4 bases, with 8 bases sitting between them. CDR3 size: 12 residues. The DNA read from the CDR3 is TGCGCCAGCAGCCCAACCGGAGAGACC. Amino acids: CASSPTGET. The CDR3 in full is CASSPTGETQYF.

Concerning this clone: Read data end 3 residues before the CDR3 end; the end is taken from the germline J gene. The chain recombines TRBV28 with TRBJ2-5; a possible D gene is TRBD1 (6 bases). This CDR3 has 14 residues. The V end was cut by 3 bases, the J end by 5 bases, with 13 bases between. Germline CDR1 reads MDHEN; CDR2 reads SYDVKM. The CDR3 is CASSLDQGLETQYF. CDR3 DNA (partial): TGTGCCAGCAGTTTGGATCAGGGGTTGGAGACC.

In the case of this clone: The read falls 3 residues short of the CDR3 end, and the missing part is taken from the germline J gene. The V and J genes are TRBV4-1 and TRBJ2-3, with D perhaps TRBD2 (6 bases). The CDR3 contains 18 residues. Between the trimmed V and J ends, which lost 5 bases and 0 bases, there was a span of 21 bases. The germline V gene encodes CDR1 MGHRA and CDR2 YSYEKL. The CDR3 bases that were read are TGCGCCAGCAGCTCCGGGGCGGGGCGGGTCACTAGCACAGATACG. Translation: CASSSGAGRVTSTDT. The full CDR3 sequence reads CASSSGAGRVTSTDTQYF.

Turning to this clone: The read ends 3 residues early relative to the CDR3; the germline J gene fills the gap. This chain connects TRBV19 to TRBJ2-6; D is possibly TRBD1 (6 bases). CDR1 and CDR2 (germline): LNHDA, SQIVND (reference sequence). CDR3 length: 19 amino acids. V was cut by 3 bases and J by 0 bases, with 18 bases left in between. The CDR3: CASSILGHPSRSGANVLTF. CDR3 DNA (partial): TGTGCCAGTAGTATTCTGGGACACCCTTCTCGCTCTGGGGCCAACGTC.

Of note for this clone: The CDR3 end lies 3 residues beyond the end of the read and is filled in from the germline J gene. The rearrangement links TRBV4-2 to TRBJ2-5; 7 positions agree with TRBD2. Germline CDR1 and CDR2: LGHNA and YNFKEQ. The CDR3 extends over 16 amino acids. The V gene end was trimmed by 1 base and the J gene end by 2 bases; junction bases not matched to a gene: 7. CDR3 DNA (partial): TGTGCCAGCAGCCAAGTACGGGGGGTCGGACAAGAGACC. Translation: CASSQVRGVGQET. Given in full, the CDR3 is CASSQVRGVGQETQYF.